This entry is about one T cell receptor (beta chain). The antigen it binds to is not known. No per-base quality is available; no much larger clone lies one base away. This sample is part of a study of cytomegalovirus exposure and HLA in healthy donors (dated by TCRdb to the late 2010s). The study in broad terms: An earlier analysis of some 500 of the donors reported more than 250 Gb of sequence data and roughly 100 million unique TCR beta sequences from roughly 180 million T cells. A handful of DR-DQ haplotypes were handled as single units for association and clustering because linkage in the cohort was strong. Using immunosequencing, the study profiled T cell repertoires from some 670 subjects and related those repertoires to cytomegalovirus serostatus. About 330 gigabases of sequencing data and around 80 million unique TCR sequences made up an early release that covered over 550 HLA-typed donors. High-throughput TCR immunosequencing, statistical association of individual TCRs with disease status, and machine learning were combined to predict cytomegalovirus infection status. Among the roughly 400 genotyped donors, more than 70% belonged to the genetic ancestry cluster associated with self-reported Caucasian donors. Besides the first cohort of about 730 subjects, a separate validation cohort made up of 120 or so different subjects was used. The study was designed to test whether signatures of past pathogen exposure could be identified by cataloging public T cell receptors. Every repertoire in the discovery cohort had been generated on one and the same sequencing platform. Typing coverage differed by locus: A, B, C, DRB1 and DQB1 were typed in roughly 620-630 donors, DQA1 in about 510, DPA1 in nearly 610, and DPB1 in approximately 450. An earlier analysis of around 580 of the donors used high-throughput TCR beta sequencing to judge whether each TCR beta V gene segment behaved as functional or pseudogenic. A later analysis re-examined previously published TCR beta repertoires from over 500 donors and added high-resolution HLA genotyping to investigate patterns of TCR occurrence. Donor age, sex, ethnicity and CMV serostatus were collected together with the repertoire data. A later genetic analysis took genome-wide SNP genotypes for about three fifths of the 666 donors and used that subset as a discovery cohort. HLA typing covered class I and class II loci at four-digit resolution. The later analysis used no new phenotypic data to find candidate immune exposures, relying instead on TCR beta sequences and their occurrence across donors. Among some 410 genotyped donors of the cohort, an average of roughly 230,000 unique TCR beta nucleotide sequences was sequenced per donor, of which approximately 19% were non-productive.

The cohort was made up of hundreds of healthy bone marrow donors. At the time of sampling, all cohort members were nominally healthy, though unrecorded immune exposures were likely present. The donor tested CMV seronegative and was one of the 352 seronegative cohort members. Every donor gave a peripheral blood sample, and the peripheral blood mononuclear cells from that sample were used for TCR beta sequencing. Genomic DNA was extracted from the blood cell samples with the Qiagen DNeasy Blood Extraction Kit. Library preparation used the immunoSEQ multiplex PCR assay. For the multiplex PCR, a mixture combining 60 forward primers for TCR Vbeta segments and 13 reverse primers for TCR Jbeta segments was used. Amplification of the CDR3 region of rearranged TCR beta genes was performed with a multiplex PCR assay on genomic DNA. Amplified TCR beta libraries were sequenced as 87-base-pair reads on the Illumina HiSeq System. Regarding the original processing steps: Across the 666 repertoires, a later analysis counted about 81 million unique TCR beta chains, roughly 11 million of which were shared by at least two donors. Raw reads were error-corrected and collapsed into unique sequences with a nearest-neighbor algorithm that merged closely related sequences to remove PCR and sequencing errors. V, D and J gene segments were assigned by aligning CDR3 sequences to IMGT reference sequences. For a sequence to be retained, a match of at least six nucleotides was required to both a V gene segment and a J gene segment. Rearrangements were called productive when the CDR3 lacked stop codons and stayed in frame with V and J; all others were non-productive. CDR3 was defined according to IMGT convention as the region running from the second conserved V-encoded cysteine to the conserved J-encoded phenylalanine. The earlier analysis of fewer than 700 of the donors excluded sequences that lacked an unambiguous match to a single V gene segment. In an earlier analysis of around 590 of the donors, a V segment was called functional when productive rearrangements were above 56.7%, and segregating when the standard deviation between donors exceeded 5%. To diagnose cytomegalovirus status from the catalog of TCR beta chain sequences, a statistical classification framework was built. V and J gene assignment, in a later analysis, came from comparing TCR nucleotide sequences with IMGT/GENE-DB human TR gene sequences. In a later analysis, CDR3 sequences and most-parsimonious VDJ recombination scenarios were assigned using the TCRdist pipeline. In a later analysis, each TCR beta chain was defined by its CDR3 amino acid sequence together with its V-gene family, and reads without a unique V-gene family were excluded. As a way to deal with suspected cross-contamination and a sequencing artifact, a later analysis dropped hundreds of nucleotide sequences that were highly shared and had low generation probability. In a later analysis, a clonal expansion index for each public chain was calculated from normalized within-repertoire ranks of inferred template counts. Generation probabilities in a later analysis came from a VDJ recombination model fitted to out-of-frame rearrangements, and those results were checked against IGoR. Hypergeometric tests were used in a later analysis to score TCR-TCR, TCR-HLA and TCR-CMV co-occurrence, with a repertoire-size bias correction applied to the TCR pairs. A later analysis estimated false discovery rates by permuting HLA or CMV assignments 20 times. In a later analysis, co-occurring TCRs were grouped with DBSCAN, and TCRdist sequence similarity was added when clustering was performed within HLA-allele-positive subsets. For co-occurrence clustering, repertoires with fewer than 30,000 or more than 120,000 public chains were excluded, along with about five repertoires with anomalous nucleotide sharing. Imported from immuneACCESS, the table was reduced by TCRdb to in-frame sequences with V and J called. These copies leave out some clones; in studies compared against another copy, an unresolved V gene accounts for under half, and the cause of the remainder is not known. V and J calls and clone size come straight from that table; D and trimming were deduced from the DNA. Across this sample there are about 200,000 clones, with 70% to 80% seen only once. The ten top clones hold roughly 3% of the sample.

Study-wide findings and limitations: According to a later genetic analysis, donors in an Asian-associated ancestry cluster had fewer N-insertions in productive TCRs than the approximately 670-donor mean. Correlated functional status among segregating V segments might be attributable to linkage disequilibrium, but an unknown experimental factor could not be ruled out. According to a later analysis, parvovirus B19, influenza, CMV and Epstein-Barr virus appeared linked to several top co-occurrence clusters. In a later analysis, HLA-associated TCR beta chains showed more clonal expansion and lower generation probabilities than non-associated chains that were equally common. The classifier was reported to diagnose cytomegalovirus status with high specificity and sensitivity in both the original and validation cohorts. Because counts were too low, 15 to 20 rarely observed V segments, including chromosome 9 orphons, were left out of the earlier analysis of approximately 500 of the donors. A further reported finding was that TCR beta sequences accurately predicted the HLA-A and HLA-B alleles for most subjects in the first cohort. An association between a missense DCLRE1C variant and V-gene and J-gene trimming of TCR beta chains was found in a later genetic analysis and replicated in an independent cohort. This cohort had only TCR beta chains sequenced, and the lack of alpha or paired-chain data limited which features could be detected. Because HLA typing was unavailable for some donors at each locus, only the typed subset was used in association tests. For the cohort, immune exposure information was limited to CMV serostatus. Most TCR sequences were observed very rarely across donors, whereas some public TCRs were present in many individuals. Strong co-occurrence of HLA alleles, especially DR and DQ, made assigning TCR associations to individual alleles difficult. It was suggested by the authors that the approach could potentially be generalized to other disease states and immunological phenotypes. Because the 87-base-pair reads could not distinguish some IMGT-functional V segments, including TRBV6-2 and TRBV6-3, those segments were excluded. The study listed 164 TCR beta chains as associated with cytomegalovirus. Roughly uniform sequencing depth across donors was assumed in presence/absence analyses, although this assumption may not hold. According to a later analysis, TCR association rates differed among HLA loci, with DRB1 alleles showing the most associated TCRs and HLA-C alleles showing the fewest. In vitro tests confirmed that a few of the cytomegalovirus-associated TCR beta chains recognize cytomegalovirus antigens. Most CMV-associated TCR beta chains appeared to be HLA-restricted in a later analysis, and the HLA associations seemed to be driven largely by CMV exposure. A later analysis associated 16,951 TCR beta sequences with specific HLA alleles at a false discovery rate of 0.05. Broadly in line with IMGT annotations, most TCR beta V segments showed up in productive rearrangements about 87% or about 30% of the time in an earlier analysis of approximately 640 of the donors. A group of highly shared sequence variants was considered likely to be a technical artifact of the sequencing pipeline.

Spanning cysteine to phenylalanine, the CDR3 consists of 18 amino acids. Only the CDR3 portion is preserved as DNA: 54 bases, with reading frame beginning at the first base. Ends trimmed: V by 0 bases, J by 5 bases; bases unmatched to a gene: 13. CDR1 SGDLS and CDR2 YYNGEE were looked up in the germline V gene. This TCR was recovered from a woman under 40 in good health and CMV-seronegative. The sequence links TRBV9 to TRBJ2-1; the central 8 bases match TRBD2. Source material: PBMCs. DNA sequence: TGTGCCAGCAGCGTAGTGATACGGGAGGGCTCTGGGGACAATGAGCAGTTCTTC. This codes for CASSVVIREGSGDNEQFF.